This entry lists 20 T cell receptor beta chains sequenced from one sample in a study of cytomegalovirus exposure and HLA in healthy donors. The PCR used 60 Vbeta and 13 Jbeta primers. The protocol was immunoSEQ multiplex PCR, while the TCRdb copy is restricted to in-frame clones and leaves out a portion. The sample includes some 98,000 clones, roughly 10% of them seen just once. Sequenced input: PBMCs. The source of these receptors is a man aged 45 to 65 in good health and CMV-seropositive.

The chain carries TRBV5-1 and TRBJ2-4; D may be TRBD2 (6 bases). Germline assignment: CDR1 SGHRS and CDR2 YFSETQ. Between the trimmed V and J ends, which lost 5 bases and 9 bases, there was a span of 18 bases. The CDR3 totals 14 residues. This CDR3 is CASREGISGSIQYF. DNA for the CDR3: TGCGCCAGCAGGGAGGGAATAAGCGGGTCCATTCAGTACTTC.

The chain has TRBV23-1 and TRBJ1-5, with TRBD1 matching over 7 bases. TRBV23-1 is designated an ORF whose function remains uncertain. Trimming cost V 0 bases and J 6 bases; bases outside gene matches: 11. This CDR3 contains 17 residues. The CDR3 DNA sequence: TGCGCCAGCAGTCAATCTATCCTCGACAGGGTCAGTCAGCCCCAGCATTTT. Its protein product is CASSQSILDRVSQPQHF.

This chain connects TRBV28 to TRBJ1-4, with TRBD1 identical over 7 bases. The length of the CDR3 is 18 residues. CDR1 MDHEN and CDR2 SYDVKM come from the germline V gene. Trimming at V came to 4 bases and at J to 4 bases, leaving 15 bases not matched to a gene. The CDR3 loop reads CASSSPTGSRSDNEKLFF. CDR3 DNA: TGTGCCAGCAGTTCACCGACAGGGTCGCGGTCCGATAATGAAAAACTGTTTTTT. Drawing the rest from reference TRBV28 and TRBJ1-4, the complete variable domain is DVKVTQSSRYLVKRTGEKVFLECVQDMDHENMFWYRQDPGLGLRLIYFSYDVKMKEKGDIPEGYSVSREKKERFSLILESASTNQTSMYLCASSSPTGSRSDNEKLFFGSGTQLSVL.

V and J are TRBV5-6 and TRBJ1-6, with 9 bases identical to TRBD1. Looked up from germline, CDR1 is SGHDT and CDR2 is YYEEEE. Germline trimming cut 4 bases from V and 4 bases from J; bases unmatched to any gene: 3. The CDR3 has 15 amino acids. The DNA for the CDR3 is TGTGCCAGCAGCGTCGGGACAGGGTATAATTCACCCCTCCACTTT. It is translated as CASSVGTGYNSPLHF.

In its sample, this clone was seen many times. The V call is TRBV28, the J call TRBJ1-1, with D possibly being TRBD1 (5 bases). V was cut by 3 bases and J by 1 base, with 9 bases left in between. CDR1 MDHEN and CDR2 SYDVKM come from the germline V gene. The CDR3 runs 14 residues. This CDR3 is CASSLRGRNTEAFF. CDR3 coding DNA: TGTGCCAGCAGTTTGCGGGGCCGGAACACTGAAGCTTTCTTT.

The chain has TRBV6-5 and TRBJ2-3; D might be TRBD1 (6 bases). This CDR3 region has 13 residues. CDR1 is MNHEY and CDR2 is SVGAGI in the germline V gene. Trimming removed 6 bases from V and 3 bases from J, with 10 bases in between. CDR3 DNA sequence: TGTGCCAGCAGGGGAACAGGGACAGATACGCAGTATTTT. Translation gives CASRGTGTDTQYF.

V and J are TRBV27 and TRBJ2-7, with 14 bases that match TRBD2. The junction had 10 bases not matched to a gene; V was cut back by 6 bases and J by 6 bases. The CDR3 has 16 amino acids. CDR1 MNHEY and CDR2 SMNVEV come from the germline V gene (reference sequence). CDR3 in DNA: TGTGCCAGCAGGCGGGGACTAGCGGGAGACTTCCCCGAGCAGTACTTC. It translates to CASRRGLAGDFPEQYF.

This clone has more than one count but fewer than ten. The rearrangement joins TRBV9 to TRBJ2-2; D gene ambiguous. The CDR3 has 15 amino acids. CDR1 SGDLS and CDR2 YYNGEE come from the germline V gene. The V end was cut by 4 bases, the J end by 2 bases, with 12 bases between. The chain's CDR3 is CASSPWQTNTGELFF. CDR3 nucleotides: TGTGCCAGCAGCCCTTGGCAGACTAACACCGGGGAGCTGTTTTTT.

This clone was seen a few times. This rearrangement joins TRBV9 to TRBJ1-1; D is undetermined. Germline-derived CDR1 and CDR2 are SGDLS and YYNGEE. Deletions cut 5 bases from V and 4 bases from J, with 15 bases between. This CDR3 spans 14 amino acids. The CDR3 DNA sequence: TGTGCCAGCAGTCCTAGTGGACGGGGCACTGAAGCTTTCTTT. This translates into CASSPSGRGTEAFF. Full variable domain (outside the CDR3, taken from reference TRBV9 and TRBJ1-1): DSGVTQTPKHLITATGQRVTLRCSPRSGDLSVYWYQQSLDQGLQFLIQYYNGEERAKGNILERFSAQQFPDLHSELNLSSLELGDSALYFCASSPSGRGTEAFFGQGTRLTVV.

The genes are TRBV9 and TRBJ2-3; TRBD2 agrees at 10 bases. J lost 5 bases, V lost 4 bases, and 7 bases had no gene match. The CDR3 is 15 residues long. CDR1 is SGDLS, CDR2 YYNGEE, per germline. The CDR3 DNA is TGTGCCAGCAGCAAGGGACTAGCGCCGAAAGATACGCAGTATTTT. Translating gives CASSKGLAPKDTQYF.

This chain links TRBV19 with TRBJ2-2; 12 nucleotides line up with TRBD2. Germline V gene sequence: CDR1 LNHDA, CDR2 SQIVND (reference sequence). The junction had 6 bases not matched to a gene; V was cut back by 1 base and J by 3 bases. The CDR3 has 18 residues. The CDR3: CASSIARSSGRDTGELFF. The DNA for the CDR3 is TGTGCCAGTAGTATAGCTCGGTCTAGCGGGAGGGACACCGGGGAGCTGTTTTTT.

CDR3 in amino acids: CARSLDRTGELFF. In DNA, the CDR3 is TGTGCCAGAAGCCTGGACAGAACCGGGGAGCTGTTTTTT. V gene TRBV2 combines with J gene TRBJ2-2; D is perhaps TRBD1 (6 bases). The CDR3 sequence is 13 residues long. V was trimmed by 9 bases and J by 5 bases, leaving 13 bases between them. Germline-derived CDR1 and CDR2 are SNHLY and FYNNEI.

This clone was observed a handful of times. The chain has TRBV5-4 and TRBJ2-3; tentative D call: TRBD1 (6 bases). Between the trimmed V and J ends, which lost 3 bases and 2 bases, there was a span of 13 bases. This CDR3 region has 15 residues. Looked up from germline, CDR1 is SGHNT and CDR2 is YYREEE (reference sequence). The CDR3 sequence: CASSSRTDYTDTQYF. The CDR3 coding sequence is TGTGCCAGCAGCTCGAGGACAGACTACACAGATACGCAGTATTTT.

There are a few counts of this clone. The chain combines TRBV29-1 with TRBJ2-1; 8 bases are shared with TRBD1. Germline-derived CDR1 and CDR2 are SQVTM and ANQGSEA. V lost 6 bases and J lost 3; bases outside the gene matches: 4. CDR3 size: 13 residues. CDR3 bases: TGCAGCGTCCACAGGGGGTTCTACAATGAGCAGTTCTTC. Its protein product is CSVHRGFYNEQFF.

The chain is built from TRBV6-1 and TRBJ2-1, with 14 bases aligning to TRBD2. The CDR3 runs 17 residues. Germline lookup yields CDR1 MNHNS and CDR2 SASEGT. V gave up 3 bases and J gave up 10 bases; unmatched junction bases: 11. CDR3 protein: CASSDLLPGLAGEEQFF. The CDR3 DNA sequence: TGTGCCAGCAGTGACCTACTCCCGGGACTAGCGGGAGAAGAGCAGTTCTTC.

The rearrangement joins TRBV5-1 to TRBJ2-2; 7 nucleotides align to TRBD1. Looked up from germline, CDR1 is SGHRS and CDR2 is YFSETQ. This CDR3 is 16 amino acids long. V shed 0 bases, J shed 4 bases, and the junction held 6 bases outside the gene matches. The CDR3 loop reads CASSLGGQMGTGELFF. The CDR3 DNA reads TGCGCCAGCAGCTTGGGGGGACAGATGGGCACCGGGGAGCTGTTTTTT.

With regard to this clone: The junction shows a germline mismatch at one end, possibly a read error. This specimen includes other DNA sequences encoding the same CDR3. The gene calls are TRBV5-6 and TRBJ2-6; TRBD2 agrees at 7 bases. Germline V lookup: CDR1 SGHDT, CDR2 YYEEEE. The CDR3 sequence is 17 residues long. The CDR3 DNA sequence: TGTGCCAGCAGCTTCGGACTAGGGATCTCTGGGGCCAACGTGCTGACTTTC. The encoded protein is CASSFGLGISGANVLTF.

This chain uses TRBV7-6 with TRBJ2-5, with D unresolved. The CDR3 contains 13 residues. The V gene lost 5 bases and the J gene lost 5 bases, with 12 bases spanning the gap. Per the germline V gene, CDR1 is SGHVS and CDR2 is FNYEAQ. The CDR3 nucleotides are TGTGCCAGCAGCCGCGAGCTACGTGAGACCCAGTACTTC. The encoded protein is CASSRELRETQYF.

The chain recombines TRBV28 with TRBJ2-1, with D possibly matching TRBD1 (6 bases). Germline V CDR1 and CDR2: MDHEN, SYDVKM. Trimming stripped 8 bases from V and 6 bases from J, with 11 bases between. CDR3 size: 12 residues. DNA of the CDR3: TGTGCCAGCGAGGGGGTGGGCAATGAGCAGTTCTTC. This gives the protein CASEGVGNEQFF.

This chain connects TRBV4-1 to TRBJ2-5; 10 bases agree with TRBD1. Germline V lookup: CDR1 MGHRA, CDR2 YSYEKL. The CDR3 has 15 residues. V trimming: 3 bases; J trimming: 5 bases; junction bases outside the gene matches: 6. The CDR3 protein is CASSHRDRGQETQYF. CDR3 DNA: TGCGCCAGCAGCCACCGGGACAGGGGTCAGGAGACCCAGTACTTC.